This passage covers 10 T cell receptor beta chains from one sample sequenced in a study of identical twins. TCRdb processed the 5' RACE reads anew with MiXCR; each CDR3 protein has one entry. The table has about 530,000 distinct CDR3 sequences, 20% to 25% seen once. The sample also formed part of further work on yellow fever vaccine responses in identical twins.

Sequenced input: CD4+ T cells sorted from blood. The receptor source for this set is a woman in her late teens or twenties in good health.

The V gene is TRBV15, the J gene TRBJ2-5; D may match TRBD1 or TRBD2 (5 bases each). The germline V and J ends were trimmed by 3 bases and 1 base, with 9 bases remaining between them. The CDR3 runs 14 residues. CDR1 LNHNV and CDR2 YYDKDF come from the germline V gene (reference sequence). Here the CDR3 reads CATSRTRGQETQYF. As DNA, the CDR3 is TGTGCCACCAGCAGGACGAGGGGCCAAGAGACCCAGTACTTC.

J is TRBJ2-3 and V is TRBV18; TRBD1 is a possible D gene (7 bases). This CDR3 is 16 amino acids long. Germline V gene sequence: CDR1 KGHSH, CDR2 LQKENI. Trimming shortened V by 0 bases and J by 6 bases, and 16 bases separated the two germline ends. Here the CDR3 DNA reads TGTGCCAGCTCACCACCCAGTGGAGGGGGCGCGGATACGCAGTATTTT. This gives the protein CASSPPSGGGADTQYF. Full variable domain (missing parts from reference TRBV18 and TRBJ2-3): NAGVMQNPRHLVRRRGQEARLRCSPMKGHSHVYWYRQLPEEGLKFMVYLQKENIIDESGMPKERFSAEFPKEGPSILRIQQVVRGDSAAYFCASSPPSGGGADTQYFGPGTRLTVL.

This chain connects TRBV7-9 to TRBJ2-2; D may be TRBD1 or TRBD2 (5 bases each). The CDR3 consists of 14 residues. The germline gives CDR1 SEHNR, CDR2 FQNEAQ (reference sequence). Trimming removed 7 bases from V and 6 bases from J, with 15 bases in between. The DNA of the CDR3 is TGTGCCAGCATAAGGGACCTTTTGGCCGGGGAGCTGTTTTTT. Its translation: CASIRDLLAGELFF.

The J gene is TRBJ2-2, the V gene TRBV7-9; TRBD2 agrees at 7 bases. V dropped 10 bases and J dropped 0; count of bases not matched to a gene: 5. The CDR3 runs 14 residues. Germline values: CDR1 SEHNR, CDR2 FQNEAQ (reference sequence). The CDR3 sequence: CAITLATNTGELFF. As DNA, the CDR3 is TGTGCCATCACACTAGCGACGAACACCGGGGAGCTGTTTTTT.

This clonotype was seen a handful of times. The CDR3 sequence is CSVVGGDGYTF. As DNA, the CDR3 is TGCAGCGTTGTAGGAGGAGATGGCTACACCTTC. The rearrangement links TRBV29-1 to TRBJ1-2, with D uncertain. The CDR3 is made up of 11 amino acids. V lost 4 bases and J lost 6, with 9 bases in between. Germline loops: CDR1 SQVTM, CDR2 ANQGSEA.

This clonotype was detected only once. The chain has TRBV27 and TRBJ2-7; 7 nucleotides align to TRBD1. The CDR3 runs to 15 residues. Germline loops: CDR1 MNHEY, CDR2 SMNVEV (reference sequence). The trim removed 6 bases at V and 2 bases at J, leaving 10 bases unmatched. CDR3 amino acids: CASSRMGQYPYEQYF. CDR3 in DNA: TGTGCCAGCAGCCGAATGGGACAGTATCCCTACGAGCAGTACTTC.

In this sample, this clonotype turned up a few times. This rearrangement joins TRBV18 to TRBJ2-7, with D maybe TRBD2 (6 bases). Per the germline V gene, CDR1 is KGHSH and CDR2 is LQKENI. This CDR3 is 14 amino acids long. Trimming pared 3 bases from V and 8 bases from J, leaving 17 bases between. The CDR3 coding sequence is TGTGCCAGCTCACCGAGCGGACTAACTACGCAGCAGTACTTC. Translation: CASSPSGLTTQQYF.

This clonotype was detected only once. This sequence joins TRBV3-1 and TRBJ2-1; maybe TRBD2 (6 bases). The V end lost 0 bases, the J end lost 7 bases, and 13 bases lay between the germline ends. From germline, CDR1 is LGHDT and CDR2 YNNKEL (reference sequence). The CDR3 length is 15 residues. CDR3 sequence: CASSQDRAGRNEQFF. In DNA, the CDR3 is TGTGCCAGCAGCCAAGATAGGGCGGGACGAAATGAGCAGTTCTTC.

This clonotype came up once. This chain links TRBV5-1 with TRBJ2-1, with a weak D call TRBD2 (6 bases). Trimming pared 3 bases from V and 15 bases from J, leaving 16 bases between. The CDR3 spans 12 residues. CDR1 and CDR2 (germline): SGHRS, YFSETQ. CDR3 DNA: TGCGCCAGCAGCTGGGAGGCGGGCGACATGTTCTTC. Translation: CASSWEAGDMFF.

The gene calls are TRBV13 and TRBJ2-3, with a weak D call TRBD2 (5 bases). V was clipped by 4 bases and J by 4 bases, with 15 bases between them. Germline loops: CDR1 PRHDT, CDR2 FYEKMQ (reference sequence). There are 15 residues in the CDR3. CDR3 region: CASSSGLSNADTQYF. The CDR3 DNA follows: TGTGCCAGCAGCTCCGGACTGTCTAATGCAGATACGCAGTATTTT.